The following is a T cell receptor (beta chain) sequence with its context. The antigen is undetermined. Germline CDR1 SGHNT, CDR2 YENEEA. The CDR3 loop spans 15 amino acids. V was clipped by 5 bases and J by 2 bases; unmatched bases: 7. Since all of the isolated RNA was reverse transcribed, expressed TCRB transcripts were what got sequenced. Produced via immunoSEQ multiplex PCR; TCRdb's table is partial and in-frame only. The sample lists some 240,000 clones; 16% were seen once. This specimen comes from a study of beta chain features in type 1 diabetes. Study-level findings and limits: TCRB CDR3 length was moderately but significantly reduced in all four CD4+ subsets of Type 1 diabetes patients. Possibly, sequencing cDNA over-represented cells that had high TCR expression levels.

This chain uses TRBV11-3 with TRBJ2-7; 9 bases are shared with TRBD2. This clonotype was sampled from a man younger than 45 with type 1 diabetes. The sample comprised naive CD4+ T cells from blood. CDR3 amino acids: CASSVTSGGPYEQYF. CDR3 sequence (DNA): TGTGCCAGCAGCGTGACTAGCGGAGGACCCTACGAGCAGTACTTC.